Listed below are T cell receptor beta chains from one sample, sequenced in a study of shared clonotypes between healthy human individuals. Assay used: immunoSEQ multiplex PCR; TCRdb lists only in-frame clones, some missing. Found here are about 2 million clones, around 96% of them singletons; the top ten hold 0.85% to 1.3%. The sequenced sample consisted of naive CD8+ T cells sorted from blood. These receptors all come from a young man in good health. Both conserved end residues are part of each CDR3.

V: TRBV7-9
J: TRBJ2-7
length: 13
CDR3: CASSLNSPYEQYF

V: TRBV7-7
J: TRBJ2-7
length: 14
CDR3: CASSLGEASYEQYF

V: TRBV5-1
J: TRBJ2-1
length: 13
CDR3: CASSLVQVNEQFF

V: TRBV7-3
J: TRBJ2-5
length: 15
CDR3: CASSLTGGAGETQYF

V: TRBV2
J: TRBJ2-3
length: 16
CDR3: CASSGPGAHVADTQYF

V: TRBV5-1
J: TRBJ2-3
length: 14
CDR3: CASSLAVLADTQYF

V: TRBV5-1
J: TRBJ1-1
length: 14
CDR3: CASSSRRASTEAFF

V: TRBV6-5
J: TRBJ2-2
length: 16
CDR3: CASSYSDRVATGELFF

V: TRBV27
J: TRBJ2-7
length: 11
CDR3: CASSRGYEQYF

V: TRBV6-1
J: TRBJ2-7
length: 13
CDR3: CASSLTGNYEQYF